This TCR beta chain came from a study of Graves' ophthalmopathy and Graves' hyperthyroidism. Study-wide results and caveats: Blood was where most expanded thyroid clonotypes above 0.001 frequency also turned up.

Physicians reached a diagnosis by relying on clinical symptoms, serum thyroxine, TRAb, thyroid ultrasound and orbital computed tomography. Germline V gene sequence: CDR1 SGHTA, CDR2 FQGNSA. The CDR3 loop spans 15 amino acids. V lost 5 bases to trimming and J lost 7 bases, with 17 bases between them. Amplification of the TCR beta CDR3 regions used RNA transcripts (as template). The first round was an RT-PCR with HTBI primers, and the second round was a multiplex PCR. TCRdb analysed the multiplex PCR reads with MiXCR anew, one entry per CDR3 protein. The sample consists of hundreds of thousands of distinct CDR3 sequences, around 45% of them appearing once. To note about this clonotype: What it binds is unknown.

The TCR comes from an adult man with Graves' ophthalmopathy. The chain combines TRBV7-2 with TRBJ1-4, with a tentative D call TRBD1 (5 bases). Sequencing was carried out using peripheral blood. The CDR3 region has the DNA TGTGCCAGCAGCCTGGACCCCGGGGGTCCTGAAAAACTGTTTTTT. It specifies CASSLDPGGPEKLFF.